This T cell receptor beta chain was profiled in a study of T cell changes during pregnancy in multiple sclerosis. Measured with immunoSEQ multiplex PCR; TCRdb has only the in-frame clones, and not every one. The table includes about 13,000 clones, roughly 86% detected once. Losses at the gene ends were 3 bases for V and 4 bases for J; bases not matched to a gene: 6. Germline V gene data show CDR1 as SGHVS and CDR2 as FNYEAQ. CDR3 length equals 16 residues. The chain has TRBV7-6 and TRBJ2-2, with 9 bases aligning to TRBD1. The source was CD8+ T cells from peripheral blood mononuclear cells, collected in the first trimester of pregnancy. This TCR was sampled from a female donor with multiple sclerosis, enrolled in a pregnancy study. CDR3 nucleotide sequence: TGTGCCAGCAGCTTCAGACAGGGGGTGGTCACCGGGGAGCTGTTTTTT. Translating it yields CASSFRQGVVTGELFF. The complete variable domain, with remaining parts taken from reference TRBV7-6 and TRBJ2-2, reads GAGVSQSPRYKVTKRGQDVALRCDPISGHVSLYWYRQALGQGPEFLTYFNYEAQQDKSGLPNDRFSAERPEGSISTLTIQRTEQRDSAMYRCASSFRQGVVTGELFFGEGSRLTVL.